This paragraph covers one TCR beta chain sequence. The CDR3 has 15 residues. The germline V gene has CDR1 LNHDA and CDR2 SQIVND (reference sequence). The ends lost 0 bases at V and 6 bases at J; junction bases unmatched: 7. Sequenced by immunoSEQ multiplex PCR; TCRdb stores in-frame clones only, minus some. This sample yields about 240,000 clones, of which 83% are seen a single time; 3% to 4.5% belongs to the top ten. The data were obtained in a study of blood T cell repertoires in COVID-19. Study in general: COVID-19 samples collected from the United States, Italy and Spain covered acute and convalescent phases.

Participants were aged about 18 to 90 years from about two dozen US areas. The sequencing sample was made of PBMCs or T cells enriched from blood (not recorded which). This clonotype was sampled from a woman aged 40 to 49 who had been exposed to COVID-19. The rearrangement joins TRBV19 to TRBJ2-7; TRBD1 matches at 8 bases. CDR3 region: CASSIDGQGNREQYF. The CDR3 DNA is TGTGCCAGTAGTATAGACGGACAGGGAAACCGCGAGCAGTACTTC.